This T cell receptor beta chain was captured in a study of T cells expressing NK-cell markers. TCRdb re-called the 5' RACE reads and shows each CDR3 protein once, DNA omitted. Its table records a few hundred thousand distinct CDR3 sequences. This CDR3 region has 12 residues. Input material: blood T cells: a sorted CD56 or NKG2C T cell subset, CD4+ or CD8+ T cells, or bulk PBMC T cells (not recorded which). This TCR was recovered from a man between 18 and 35 years old in good health. The chain links TRBV12-3 or TRBV12-4 to TRBJ2-3; TCRdb's assignment of TRBD2 cannot be checked, as there is no DNA. CDR3 loop: CASSPPSYTQYF.